This T cell receptor (beta chain) is from a study of molecular identifiers for immune sequencing clone quantification. MiXCR, run by TCRdb on the PCR reads, gives a single entry per CDR3 protein. The sample has some 680,000 distinct CDR3 sequences; roughly 27% are singletons. This CDR3 has 17 residues. Deletions cut 3 bases from V and 6 bases from J, with 20 bases between. Germline V gene data show CDR1 as SEHNR and CDR2 as FQNEAQ (reference sequence). Material for sequencing was naive CD8+ T cells from blood, with Jurkat cell RNA spiked in. Noted subset: FACS-sorted CD8+CD4-CCR7+CD45RA+ naive T cells. This clonotype was obtained from a human donor in good health. Some libraries in this study had Jurkat cell RNA spiked in. The chain links TRBV7-9 to TRBJ2-2; D may be TRBD1 or TRBD2 (5 bases each). CDR3 DNA sequence: TGTGCCAGCAGCTTCCCCTGGGGCCACGGAGGTCCCGGGGAGCTGTTTTTT. Protein: CASSFPWGHGGPGELFF.